This T cell receptor beta chain was recovered during a study of blood T cell repertoires in COVID-19. Study as a whole: Samples of COVID-19 (acute and convalescent) were obtained from the United States, Italy and Spain. Sample material is recorded as cDNA or gDNA derived from T cells, B-cell-depleted T cells, or PBMCs.

In the original workflow: For nucleated cells, counts were estimated from reference gene primer amplification. The table came from immunoSEQ multiplex PCR; TCRdb's copy has only in-frame clones and leaves some out. V and J calls and clone size are given by that table; D and trimming were obtained from the DNA. Seen here are 200,000 to 300,000 clones, 70% to 90% observed once, and the top ten hold 4%. Germline assignment: CDR1 MDHEN and CDR2 SYDVKM. The CDR3 extends over 13 amino acids. Between the trimmed V and J ends, which lost 8 bases and 1 base, there was a span of 9 bases. As for this clone: The same CDR3 is also encoded by other DNA sequences in this sample.

This sequence originates from a middle-aged man with acute or convalescent COVID-19. The sequencing input was peripheral blood. The J gene is TRBJ1-5, the V gene TRBV28; perhaps TRBD1 as D (5 bases). The CDR3 loop is CASRQGSNQPQHF. Written as DNA, the CDR3 is TGTGCCAGCCGTCAGGGAAGCAATCAGCCCCAGCATTTT. The variable domain in full, with the rest retrieved from reference TRBV28 and TRBJ1-5, is DVKVTQSSRYLVKRTGEKVFLECVQDMDHENMFWYRQDPGLGLRLIYFSYDVKMKEKGDIPEGYSVSREKKERFSLILESASTNQTSMYLCASRQGSNQPQHFGDGTRLSIL.